Shown below are 16 T cell receptor beta chains from a single sample sequenced in a study of a mutant IDH1 vaccine in newly diagnosed glioma. Sequencing used immunoSEQ multiplex PCR; TCRdb keeps in-frame clones, though not all of them. The table has around 26,000 clones, around 70% seen once. Which antigens these TCRs recognize remains unknown. Noted time point: week 11, during vaccination. Topical imiquimod was applied with each vaccine dose, which held 300 ug of mutant IDH1 20-mer peptide. The sequencing here drew on peripheral blood mononuclear cells (PBMCs), taken from a glioma patient whose treatment included an IDH1 peptide vaccine. The receptor set was obtained from a man aged 18 to 30 with glioma. Some clones in this sample may be carry-over from other donors' samples.

V usage is TRBV4-1 and J usage is TRBJ1-4, with 7 nucleotides matching TRBD1. CDR3 length: 16 amino acids. From germline, CDR1 is MGHRA and CDR2 YSYEKL. The ends lost 0 bases at V and 7 bases at J; junction bases unmatched: 8. The CDR3 spells CASSQEGWPGGEKLFF. The CDR3 DNA follows: TGCGCCAGCAGCCAAGAGGGATGGCCAGGGGGTGAAAAACTGTTTTTT.

The chain is built from TRBV5-1 and TRBJ2-7, with D unclear. The CDR3 length is 15 residues. V was cut by 3 bases and J by 4 bases, with 17 bases left in between. The germline CDR1 and CDR2 sequences are SGHRS and YFSETQ. In DNA, the CDR3 is TGCGCCAGCAGCTCACCTGTGAGAAAGCCGTACGAGCAGTACTTC. Its translation: CASSSPVRKPYEQYF.

The chain joins TRBV6-5 to TRBJ2-2; 8 bases align to TRBD1. The V gene end was trimmed by 0 bases and the J gene end by 6 bases; junction bases not matched to a gene: 3. This CDR3 spans 15 amino acids. The germline V gene has CDR1 MNHEY and CDR2 SVGAGI. The CDR3 region has the DNA TGTGCCAGCAGTTACTCGAACAGGGGGGCCGGGGAGCTGTTTTTT. Its translation is CASSYSNRGAGELFF.

The genes are TRBV5-4 and TRBJ2-7; weak D call: TRBD2 (5 bases). The ends were cut back, 0 bases at V and 6 bases at J, with 19 bases in the middle. The CDR3 is made up of 16 amino acids. From germline, CDR1 is SGHNT and CDR2 YYREEE (reference sequence). CDR3 DNA sequence: TGTGCCAGCAGCTTGGGTCTCGCGGCGGGCCGGGGCGAGCAGTACTTC. This sequence encodes CASSLGLAAGRGEQYF.

This clone was seen a single time. The rearrangement uses TRBV11-2 and TRBJ2-7, with 9 bases that match TRBD1. CDR1 is SGHAT, CDR2 FQNNGV, per germline. V shed 5 bases, J shed 5 bases, and the junction held 7 bases outside the gene matches. This CDR3 comprises 14 residues. The CDR3 nucleotides read TGTGCCAGCAGCATCGGGACAGGGCGCCACGAGCAGTACTTC. This sequence encodes CASSIGTGRHEQYF.

The chain employs TRBV19 and TRBJ2-1; 7 bases align to TRBD1. J gave up 4 bases and V 1 base, and 10 bases lay outside the gene matches. The germline V gene has CDR1 LNHDA and CDR2 SQIVND (reference sequence). The CDR3 consists of 17 residues. CDR3 sequence: CASSIGPRGQVYNEQFF. The CDR3 bases are TGTGCCAGTAGTATAGGCCCCCGAGGACAGGTATACAATGAGCAGTTCTTC.

The chain has TRBV7-9 and TRBJ2-7; 12 bases are shared with TRBD2. The CDR3 loop spans 15 amino acids. Germline values: CDR1 SEHNR, CDR2 FQNEAQ (reference sequence). Unmatched junction bases numbered 4, after V lost 4 bases and J lost 3 bases. CDR3 DNA sequence: TGTGCCAGCAGCTCGATGACTAGCGGGAGCTACGAGCAGTACTTC. It translates to CASSSMTSGSYEQYF.

The V gene is TRBV5-5, the J gene TRBJ1-1; D is undetermined. V lost 2 bases and J 1 base, leaving 6 bases between the germline ends. There are 13 residues in the CDR3. Germline V CDR1 and CDR2: SGHKS, YYEKEE (reference sequence). For the CDR3, the DNA is TGTGCCAGCAGCTTTTGGGGGAACACTGAAGCTTTCTTT. It yields the protein CASSFWGNTEAFF.

This clone has a handful of counts. The rearrangement uses TRBV5-5 and TRBJ1-5; no reliable D call. The CDR3 spans 13 residues. The V end lost 6 bases, the J end lost 6 bases, and 13 bases lay between the germline ends. The germline CDR1 and CDR2 sequences are SGHKS and YYEKEE (reference sequence). The CDR3 DNA follows: TGTGCCAGCAACCTAGGGTTGGGTCAGCCCCAGCATTTT. This gives the protein CASNLGLGQPQHF.

Only a few counts were recorded for this clone. The V call is TRBV9, the J call TRBJ1-1, with TRBD1 as a possible D gene (5 bases). The germline V gene encodes CDR1 SGDLS and CDR2 YYNGEE. This CDR3 has 13 residues. V lost 3 bases, J lost 1 base, and 7 bases lay in between. CDR3 coding DNA: TGTGCCAGCAGCGCCGGGGGGAACACTGAAGCTTTCTTT. Translating it yields CASSAGGNTEAFF.

The V and J genes are TRBV4-3 and TRBJ1-1; D is undetermined. Trimming removed 1 base from V and 0 bases from J, with 9 bases in between. Germline-derived CDR1 and CDR2 are LGHNA and YSLEER. The CDR3 runs 15 residues. CDR3 sequence: CASSQVGLLNTEAFF. CDR3 nucleotides: TGCGCCAGCAGCCAAGTAGGCCTACTGAACACTGAAGCTTTCTTT.

The chain has TRBV5-1 and TRBJ1-3; 9 bases are a match to TRBD1. V shed 3 bases, J shed 4 bases, and the junction held 2 bases outside the gene matches. CDR3 length equals 14 residues. CDR1 and CDR2 (germline): SGHRS, YFSETQ. The chain's CDR3 is CASSYGQGGNTIYF. As DNA, the CDR3 is TGCGCCAGCAGCTATGGACAGGGGGGAAACACCATATATTTT. Supplemented by reference TRBV5-1 and TRBJ1-3, the full variable domain reads KAGVTQTPRYLIKTRGQQVTLSCSPISGHRSVSWYQQTPGQGLQFLFEYFSETQRNKGNFPGRFSGRQFSNSRSEMNVSTLELGDSALYLCASSYGQGGNTIYFGEGSWLTVV.

V is TRBV10-2 and J is TRBJ1-2; D is possibly TRBD1 (6 bases). The CDR3 consists of 13 residues. Germline V gene data show CDR1 as WSHSY and CDR2 as SAAADI. V lost 8 bases and J 6 bases, leaving 16 bases between the germline ends. CDR3 coding DNA: TGCGCCAGCGGGCGGGGGCTAAGCGATGGCTACACCTTC. Its protein is CASGRGLSDGYTF.

The V call is TRBV6-5, the J call TRBJ1-1, with no clear D. CDR1 and CDR2 from the germline V gene are MNHEY and SVGAGI. V was pared by 0 bases and J by 4 bases, with 12 bases between. This CDR3 region has 15 residues. CDR3 region: CASSYSSRSVTEAFF. The CDR3 region has the DNA TGTGCCAGCAGTTACTCGAGCAGATCAGTCACTGAAGCTTTCTTT.

The rearrangement links TRBV6-1 to TRBJ1-5; D unclear. The CDR3 covers 15 residues. The V end was cut by 5 bases, the J end by 7 bases, with 18 bases between. Germline V gene lookup returns CDR1 MNHNS and CDR2 SASEGT. The CDR3 protein is CASSRALSFGQPQHF. The CDR3 bases are TGTGCCAGCAGTAGGGCCCTTTCGTTTGGGCAGCCCCAGCATTTT.

This chain links TRBV19 with TRBJ2-2, with D perhaps matching TRBD1 or TRBD2 (6 bases each). Deletions cut 7 bases from V and 4 bases from J, with 13 bases between. Germline-derived CDR1 and CDR2 are LNHDA and SQIVND (reference sequence). This CDR3 comprises 14 residues. Here the CDR3 reads CASMRGVGTGELFF. DNA of the CDR3: TGTGCCAGTATGAGGGGGGTGGGCACCGGGGAGCTGTTTTTT.